Each of the 22 T cell receptor beta chains below was sequenced from the same sample in a study of blood T cell repertoires in COVID-19. Libraries were prepared by immunoSEQ multiplex PCR; TCRdb keeps only in-frame clonotypes and omits some of them. The sample has 170,000 or so clones; around 87% are singletons. Material for sequencing was peripheral blood. All receptors come from a woman aged 18 to 35 who had recovered from COVID-19.

The rearrangement links TRBV2 to TRBJ1-5; maybe TRBD1 (6 bases). Germline V gives CDR1 SNHLY, CDR2 FYNNEI. V lost 7 bases and J lost 2, with 9 bases in between. The CDR3 is 13 amino acids. CDR3 amino acids: CASKQGGNQPQHF. The CDR3 DNA reads as TGTGCCAGCAAACAGGGAGGCAATCAGCCCCAGCATTTT. Drawing the rest from reference TRBV2 and TRBJ1-5, the complete variable domain is EPEVTQTPSHQVTQMGQEVILRCVPISNHLYFYWYRQILGQKVEFLVSFYNNEISEKSEIFDDQFSVERPDGSNFTLKIRSTKLEDSAMYFCASKQGGNQPQHFGDGTRLSIL.

The rearrangement links TRBV2 to TRBJ2-3; D remains unclear. Trimming cost V 3 bases and J 1 base, with 8 bases left between them. This CDR3 is built from 14 residues. The germline V gene has CDR1 SNHLY and CDR2 FYNNEI. CDR3 protein: CASSEGPGTDTQYF. The CDR3 DNA reads as TGTGCCAGCAGTGAGGGCCCCGGCACAGATACGCAGTATTTT.

The chain employs TRBV6-5 and TRBJ2-7, with TRBD2 matching over 7 bases. V trimming: 6 bases; J trimming: 6 bases; junction bases outside the gene matches: 14. The germline CDR1 and CDR2 sequences are MNHEY and SVGAGI. The CDR3 has 15 residues. CDR3 region: CASSFPGLVSPEQYV. The CDR3 DNA reads TGTGCCAGCAGCTTCCCAGGACTAGTCTCACCCGAGCAGTACGTC.

The chain has TRBV27 and TRBJ1-1; the D gene is possibly TRBD1 (5 bases). V was shortened by 8 bases and J by 1 base, with 8 bases between the two germline ends. Germline V lookup: CDR1 MNHEY, CDR2 SMNVEV (reference sequence). This CDR3 spans 12 amino acids. The CDR3 reads CASFGQNTEAFF. The CDR3 DNA sequence: TGTGCCAGCTTCGGACAGAACACTGAAGCTTTCTTT.

The chain joins TRBV23-1 to TRBJ1-2, with 8 bases matching TRBD1. TRBV23-1 counts as an open reading frame of uncertain function. V lost 3 bases to trimming and J lost 4 bases; unmatched junction nucleotides: 10. This CDR3 is built from 16 residues. CDR3 DNA sequence: TGCGCCAGCAGTCACAAAGGACAGGGCCTCTTCTATGGCTACACCTTC. Its translation is CASSHKGQGLFYGYTF.

V is TRBV10-1 and J is TRBJ1-4; 10 nucleotides line up with TRBD1. The CDR3 extends over 20 amino acids. V shed 0 bases, J shed 5 bases, and the junction held 15 bases outside the gene matches. Per germline, CDR1 WNHNN and CDR2 SYGVQD (reference sequence). The CDR3, as DNA: TGCGCCAGCAGTGAGTCTTTAGAGTGGGGACAGGGGAAGGAAAATGAAAAACTGTTTTTT. Its translation is CASSESLEWGQGKENEKLFF.

This sequence joins TRBV7-9 and TRBJ1-1; maybe TRBD1 (6 bases). Trimming removed 4 bases from V and 0 bases from J, with 6 bases in between. CDR3 length equals 13 residues. Germline V gene sequence: CDR1 SEHNR, CDR2 FQNEAQ (reference sequence). The CDR3 nucleotides are TGTGCCAGCAGCTCAGGGGTGAACACTGAAGCTTTCTTT. As protein: CASSSGVNTEAFF.

The rearrangement joins TRBV9 to TRBJ1-1, with TRBD1 identical over 7 bases. The CDR3 extends over 13 amino acids. The germline CDR1 and CDR2 sequences are SGDLS and YYNGEE. V shed 1 base and J 8 bases; nucleotides not matched to a gene: 5. The CDR3 DNA follows: TGTGCCAGCAGCGTAACAGGGGTGAGGGAAGCTTTCTTT. Protein: CASSVTGVREAFF.

This sequence joins TRBV20-1 and TRBJ2-5, with no clear D. The CDR3 is made up of 11 amino acids. The germline V and J ends were trimmed by 1 base and 4 bases, with 4 bases remaining between them. Germline loops: CDR1 DFQATT, CDR2 SNEGSKA (reference sequence). For the CDR3, the DNA is TGCAGTGCTAGAGTAATAGAGACCCAGTACTTC. Encoded protein: CSARVIETQYF.

The rearrangement links TRBV5-1 to TRBJ1-1; a weak D match, TRBD1 (5 bases). The CDR3 length is 16 residues. V lost 1 base and J lost 1, with 14 bases in between. CDR1 is SGHRS, CDR2 YFSETQ, per germline. CDR3 in DNA: TGCGCCAGCAGCTTGCGCGACAGAAGTTCGAACACTGAAGCTTTCTTT. Amino acid sequence: CASSLRDRSSNTEAFF.

The genes are TRBV4-1 and TRBJ2-4, with 8 nucleotides matching TRBD1. Trimming cost V 4 bases and J 0 bases; bases outside gene matches: 5. Germline-derived CDR1 and CDR2 are MGHRA and YSYEKL. The CDR3 is 16 amino acids. CDR3 region: CASSLTGGLAKNIQYF. CDR3 DNA sequence: TGCGCCAGCAGCCTTACAGGGGGTCTAGCCAAAAACATTCAGTACTTC.

J is TRBJ1-1 and V is TRBV27, with D possibly being TRBD1 (5 bases). The length of the CDR3 is 15 residues. The germline V gene encodes CDR1 MNHEY and CDR2 SMNVEV (reference sequence). V was clipped by 4 bases and J by 6 bases, with 18 bases between them. In DNA form, the CDR3 reads TGTGCCAGCAGTTGGGGCTTGGCAACCGTTGCTGAAGCTTTCTTT. Amino acids: CASSWGLATVAEAFF.

This chain uses TRBV7-9 with TRBJ2-2; 7 nucleotides align to TRBD2. With V trimmed by 6 bases and J by 4 bases, 5 bases remained unmatched. This CDR3 has 14 residues. Germline V gene lookup returns CDR1 SEHNR and CDR2 FQNEAQ (reference sequence). The CDR3 sequence: CASRSASGTGELFF. DNA of the CDR3: TGTGCCAGCAGATCGGCTAGCGGCACCGGGGAGCTGTTTTTT.

There are a few counts of this clone. The rearrangement links TRBV19 to TRBJ1-2, with TRBD1 matching 8 bases. The length of the CDR3 is 14 residues. In germline, CDR1 is LNHDA, CDR2 SQIVND (reference sequence). Trimming at V came to 5 bases and at J to 5 bases, leaving 7 bases not matched to a gene. CDR3 residues: CASSERTGPYGYTF. CDR3 bases: TGTGCCAGTAGTGAGCGGACAGGGCCTTATGGCTACACCTTC.

The chain employs TRBV6-5 and TRBJ2-7; the match to TRBD1 covers 7 bases. V lost 6 bases and J lost 0; bases outside the gene matches: 5. The CDR3 runs to 14 residues. Germline V CDR1 and CDR2: MNHEY, SVGAGI. CDR3 sequence (DNA): TGTGCCAGCAGGACAGGGATACTCTCCTACGAGCAGTACGTC. Translated, it gives CASRTGILSYEQYV.

The chain employs TRBV6-2 or TRBV6-3 and TRBJ1-3; the D is unclear. Germline V CDR1 and CDR2: MNHEY, SVGEGT. V lost 4 bases and J 0 bases, leaving 13 bases between the germline ends. This CDR3 has 16 amino acids. CDR3 protein: CASSLRPRVSGNTIYF. The CDR3 nucleotides read TGTGCCAGCAGTTTACGGCCACGGGTCTCTGGAAACACCATATATTTT.

The chain has TRBV24-1 and TRBJ1-5; D call uncertain. This CDR3 spans 15 amino acids. Trimming took off 5 bases at V and 9 bases at J, with 19 bases between the two ends. Germline lookup yields CDR1 KGHDR and CDR2 SFDVKD. The CDR3 is CATSGQRAGAGPQHF. For the CDR3, the DNA is TGTGCCACCAGTGGGCAGCGCGCGGGAGCGGGGCCCCAGCATTTT.

The chain employs TRBV4-1 and TRBJ2-3; 12 bases fit TRBD2. The CDR3 runs 17 residues. Germline V gene data show CDR1 as MGHRA and CDR2 as YSYEKL. V trimming: 0 bases; J trimming: 2 bases; junction bases outside the gene matches: 3. CDR3 protein: CASSQDGLAGHTDTQYF. The CDR3 nucleotides read TGCGCCAGCAGCCAAGACGGACTAGCGGGGCACACAGATACGCAGTATTTT.

The V gene is TRBV12-5, the J gene TRBJ2-3, with D perhaps TRBD1 (6 bases). V was clipped by 1 base and J by 9 bases, with 8 bases between them. Germline CDR1 is LGHNT and CDR2 is FRNRAP. The CDR3 is 12 amino acids. CDR3 sequence: CASGLGDRTQYF. The DNA for the CDR3 is TGTGCTAGTGGTTTGGGAGACAGGACGCAGTATTTT.

The chain is built from TRBV27 and TRBJ2-3, with 8 nucleotides matching TRBD2. Germline CDR1 is MNHEY and CDR2 is SMNVEV (reference sequence). V lost 6 bases to trimming and J lost 3 bases; unmatched junction nucleotides: 8. CDR3 length equals 15 residues. This CDR3 is CASSPGRGETDTQYF. In DNA, the CDR3 is TGTGCCAGCAGCCCGGGGCGGGGGGAAACAGATACGCAGTATTTT.

The V and J genes are TRBV23-1 and TRBJ1-6; D is uncertain. TRBV23-1 is an open reading frame, and its role is uncertain. The V gene lost 6 bases and the J gene lost 9 bases, with 27 bases spanning the gap. The CDR3 is made up of 18 amino acids. Written as DNA, the CDR3 is TGCGCCAGCAGCCGGGAGGCCCTTCCACCGTCTCGGGGTTCACCCCTCCACTTT. This encodes CASSREALPPSRGSPLHF.

This clone was detected only once. V gene TRBV19 combines with J gene TRBJ1-1; possible D gene TRBD1, 6 bases. V was cut by 3 bases and J by 3 bases, with 11 bases left in between. The CDR3 is 14 amino acids. Germline lookup yields CDR1 LNHDA and CDR2 SQIVND (reference sequence). The CDR3 region has the DNA TGTGCCAGTAGTATCCAGGGGACCGACACTGAAGCTTTCTTT. This translates into CASSIQGTDTEAFF.